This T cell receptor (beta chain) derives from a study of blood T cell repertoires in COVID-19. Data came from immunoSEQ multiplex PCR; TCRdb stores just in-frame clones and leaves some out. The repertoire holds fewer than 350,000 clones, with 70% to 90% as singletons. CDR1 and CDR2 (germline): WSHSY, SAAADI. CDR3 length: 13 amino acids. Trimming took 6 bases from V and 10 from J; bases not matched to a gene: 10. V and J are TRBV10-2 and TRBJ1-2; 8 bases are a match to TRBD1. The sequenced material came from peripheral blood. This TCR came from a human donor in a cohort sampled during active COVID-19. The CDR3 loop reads CASSKDRDSLYTF. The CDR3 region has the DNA TGCGCCAGCAGCAAGGACAGGGACTCACTCTACACCTTC.